The source of this TCR beta chain is a study of blood T cells in healthy people across ages. Study conclusions and caveats: Older age went with lower TCR beta diversity per million T cells, in a roughly linear way.

A minimum of 5 micrograms of total RNA was extracted per sample. Germline V gene sequence: CDR1 MGHRA, CDR2 YSYEKL. This CDR3 has 15 residues. This clonotype turned up a few times. As yet, its antigen is unknown. Together with a sample-barcoded 5' primer, a J-beta primer mix was included in a second PCR lasting about 6 to 11 cycles. Template switching added a 12-random-nucleotide identifier to every cDNA molecule. TCRdb independently ran MiXCR on the 5' RACE reads; one entry per CDR3 protein. The data hold around 820,000 distinct CDR3 sequences, with approximately 25% observed a single time. These same data were also listed under a study on T cells of mothers and their children. That report adds: The analysis detected no persistent microchimeric T cell clones.

This receptor was taken from a boy aged 10-17 years in good health. The material sequenced was blood. This chain uses TRBV4-1 with TRBJ2-5; no definite D call. TRBJ2-1 matches the DNA end more closely, so the J call is doubtful. CDR3 nucleotide sequence: TGCGCCAGCAGCCAAGTGGGGAAGCAGAACAATGAGCAGTTCTTC. This gives the protein CASSQVGKQNNEQFF.